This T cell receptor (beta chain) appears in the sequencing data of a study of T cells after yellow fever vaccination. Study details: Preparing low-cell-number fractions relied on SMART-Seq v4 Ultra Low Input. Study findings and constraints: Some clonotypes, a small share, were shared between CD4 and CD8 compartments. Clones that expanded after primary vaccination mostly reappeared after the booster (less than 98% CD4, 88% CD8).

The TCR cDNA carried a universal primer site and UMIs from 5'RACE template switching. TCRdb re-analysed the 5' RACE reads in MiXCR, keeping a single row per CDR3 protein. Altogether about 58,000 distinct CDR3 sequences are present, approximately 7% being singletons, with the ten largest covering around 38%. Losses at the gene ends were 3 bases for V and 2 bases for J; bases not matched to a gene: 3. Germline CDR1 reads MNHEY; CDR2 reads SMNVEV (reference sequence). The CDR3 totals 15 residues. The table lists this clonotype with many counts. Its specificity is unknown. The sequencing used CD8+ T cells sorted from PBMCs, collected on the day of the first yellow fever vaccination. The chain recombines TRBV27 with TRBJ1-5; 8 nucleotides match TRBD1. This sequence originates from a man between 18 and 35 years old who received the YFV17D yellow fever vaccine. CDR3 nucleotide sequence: TGTGCCAGCAGTTTTGGGACAGGAGGCAATCAGCCCCAGCATTTT. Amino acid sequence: CASSFGTGGNQPQHF.